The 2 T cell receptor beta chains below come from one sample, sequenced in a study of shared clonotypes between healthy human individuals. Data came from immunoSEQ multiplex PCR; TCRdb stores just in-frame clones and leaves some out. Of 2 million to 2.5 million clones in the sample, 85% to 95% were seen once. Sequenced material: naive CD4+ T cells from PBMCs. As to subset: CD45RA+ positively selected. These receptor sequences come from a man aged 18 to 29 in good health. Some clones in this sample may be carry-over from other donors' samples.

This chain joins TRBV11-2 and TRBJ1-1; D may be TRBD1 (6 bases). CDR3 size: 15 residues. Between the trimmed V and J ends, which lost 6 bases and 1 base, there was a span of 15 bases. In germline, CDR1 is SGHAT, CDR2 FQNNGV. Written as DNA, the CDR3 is TGTGCCAGCAGGCCGGGGTGGGGGGCGAACACTGAAGCTTTCTTT. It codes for CASRPGWGANTEAFF.

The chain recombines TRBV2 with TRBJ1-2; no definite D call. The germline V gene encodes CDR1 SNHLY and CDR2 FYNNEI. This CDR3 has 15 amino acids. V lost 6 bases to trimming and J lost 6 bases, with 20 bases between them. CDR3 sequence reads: CASSPRIRGVDGYTF. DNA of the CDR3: TGTGCCAGCAGCCCGAGGATTCGGGGTGTCGATGGCTACACCTTC.